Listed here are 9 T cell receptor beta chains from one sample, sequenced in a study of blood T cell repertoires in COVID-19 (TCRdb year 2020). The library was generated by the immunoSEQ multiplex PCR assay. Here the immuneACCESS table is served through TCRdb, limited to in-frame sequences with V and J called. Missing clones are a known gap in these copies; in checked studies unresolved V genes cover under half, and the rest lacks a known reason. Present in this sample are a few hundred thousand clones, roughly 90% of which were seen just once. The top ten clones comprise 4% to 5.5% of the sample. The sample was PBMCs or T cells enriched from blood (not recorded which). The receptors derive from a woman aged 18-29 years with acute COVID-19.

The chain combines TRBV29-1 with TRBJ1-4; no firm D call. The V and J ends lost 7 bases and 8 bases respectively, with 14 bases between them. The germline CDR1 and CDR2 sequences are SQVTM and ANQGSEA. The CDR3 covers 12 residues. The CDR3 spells CSAGSTWEKLFF. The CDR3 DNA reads TGCAGCGCCGGCAGTACATGGGAAAAACTGTTTTTT.

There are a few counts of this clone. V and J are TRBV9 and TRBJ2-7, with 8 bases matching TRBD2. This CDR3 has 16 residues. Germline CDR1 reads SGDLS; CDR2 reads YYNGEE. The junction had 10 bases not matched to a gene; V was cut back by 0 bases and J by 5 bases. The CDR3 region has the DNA TGTGCCAGCAGCGTAGTTGTAAGCGGGAGAGTCGACGAGCAGTACTTC. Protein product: CASSVVVSGRVDEQYF.

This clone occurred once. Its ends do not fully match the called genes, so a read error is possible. The CDR3 DNA reads TGCAGCGTTGAAGGAGGGGGAGCTTCCTTCGAGCAGTACTTC. Translating gives CSVEGGGASFEQYF. The V and J genes are TRBV29-1 and TRBJ2-7, with D possibly being TRBD1 (6 bases). Germline CDR1 and CDR2: SQVTM and ANQGSEA. The CDR3 extends over 14 amino acids.

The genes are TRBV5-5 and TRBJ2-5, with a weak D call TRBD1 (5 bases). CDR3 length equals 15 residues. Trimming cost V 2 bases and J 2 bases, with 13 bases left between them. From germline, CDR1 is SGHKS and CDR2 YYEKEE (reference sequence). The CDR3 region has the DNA TGTGCCAGCAGCTTTTCAGGGTCGTCTCAAGAGACCCAGTACTTC. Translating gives CASSFSGSSQETQYF.

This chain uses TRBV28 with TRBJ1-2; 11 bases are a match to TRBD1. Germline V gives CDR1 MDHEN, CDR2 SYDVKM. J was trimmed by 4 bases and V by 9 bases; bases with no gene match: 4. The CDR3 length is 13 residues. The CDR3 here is CASTGTGGYGYTF. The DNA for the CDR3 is TGTGCCAGTACCGGGACAGGGGGCTATGGCTACACCTTC.

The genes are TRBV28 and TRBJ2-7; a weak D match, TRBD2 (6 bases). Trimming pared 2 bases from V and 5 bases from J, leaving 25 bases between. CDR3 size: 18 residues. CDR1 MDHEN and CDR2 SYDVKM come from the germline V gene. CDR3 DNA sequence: TGTGCCAGCAGTTTAGGTCGGTGGGGTCGGCGGGAAATCCACGAGCAGTACTTC. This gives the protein CASSLGRWGRREIHEQYF. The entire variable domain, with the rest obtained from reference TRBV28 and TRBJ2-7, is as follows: DVKVTQSSRYLVKRTGEKVFLECVQDMDHENMFWYRQDPGLGLRLIYFSYDVKMKEKGDIPEGYSVSREKKERFSLILESASTNQTSMYLCASSLGRWGRREIHEQYFGPGTRLTVT.

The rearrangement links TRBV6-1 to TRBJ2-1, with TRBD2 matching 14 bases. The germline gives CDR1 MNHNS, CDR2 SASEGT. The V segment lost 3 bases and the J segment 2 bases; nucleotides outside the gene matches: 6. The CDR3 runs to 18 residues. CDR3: CASSEPGLAGGPYNEQFF. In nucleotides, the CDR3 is TGTGCCAGCAGTGAGCCCGGACTAGCGGGAGGTCCCTACAATGAGCAGTTCTTC.

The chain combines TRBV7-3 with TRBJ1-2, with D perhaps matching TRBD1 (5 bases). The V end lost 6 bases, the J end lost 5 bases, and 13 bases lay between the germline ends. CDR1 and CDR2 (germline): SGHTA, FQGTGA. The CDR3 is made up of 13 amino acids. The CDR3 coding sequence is TGTGCCAGCAGGCAAACGGGGGTGTATGGCTACACCTTC. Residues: CASRQTGVYGYTF.

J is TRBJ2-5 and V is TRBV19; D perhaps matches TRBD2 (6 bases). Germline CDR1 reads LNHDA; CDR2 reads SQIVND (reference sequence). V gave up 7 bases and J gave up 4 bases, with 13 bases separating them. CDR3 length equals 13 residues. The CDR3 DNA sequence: TGTGCCAGTAAGGAGGGGAAGGGAGAGACCCAGTACTTC. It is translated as CASKEGKGETQYF. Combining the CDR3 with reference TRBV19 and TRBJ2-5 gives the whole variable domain DGGITQSPKYLFRKEGQNVTLSCEQNLNHDAMYWYRQDPGQGLRLIYYSQIVNDFQKGDIAEGYSVSREKKESFPLTVTSAQKNPTAFYLCASKEGKGETQYFGPGTRLLVL.